Listed here are 21 T cell receptor beta chains from one sample, sequenced in a study of T cell changes during pregnancy in multiple sclerosis. Only in-frame clones appear in the TCRdb table, and some are missing; sequencing was by immunoSEQ multiplex PCR. The sample yields about 49,000 clones, 94% seen once. This material consisted of CD8+ T cells from peripheral blood mononuclear cells, taken before pregnancy. The receptors shown here come from a female donor with multiple sclerosis, enrolled in a pregnancy study.

The V and J genes are TRBV4-1 and TRBJ2-1; 7 positions agree with TRBD2. Trimming removed 4 bases from V and 0 bases from J; junction bases left unmatched: 15. Germline V gene data show CDR1 as MGHRA and CDR2 as YSYEKL. This CDR3 is built from 19 residues. The CDR3, as DNA: TGCGCCAGCAGCCTATTCCCTCAACAGCGGGACCACTCCTACAATGAGCAGTTCTTC. As protein: CASSLFPQQRDHSYNEQFF.

V usage is TRBV2 and J usage is TRBJ2-7; 7 bases map to TRBD1. Germline CDR1 and CDR2: SNHLY and FYNNEI. With 6 bases clipped from V and 5 bases from J, the junction kept 16 bases outside the gene matches. The CDR3 runs 16 residues. The CDR3 DNA reads as TGTGCCAGCAGGGGGCCTACCAGGGGGAGTCTCCACGAGCAGTACTTC. Protein product: CASRGPTRGSLHEQYF. The entire variable domain, with the rest obtained from reference TRBV2 and TRBJ2-7, is as follows: EPEVTQTPSHQVTQMGQEVILRCVPISNHLYFYWYRQILGQKVEFLVSFYNNEISEKSEIFDDQFSVERPDGSNFTLKIRSTKLEDSAMYFCASRGPTRGSLHEQYFGPGTRLTVT.

The chain joins TRBV2 to TRBJ2-1; 9 bases line up with TRBD1. This CDR3 contains 14 residues. CDR1 SNHLY and CDR2 FYNNEI come from the germline V gene. V trimming: 7 bases; J trimming: 8 bases; junction bases outside the gene matches: 9. The CDR3 is CASNGQGRADEQFF. The CDR3 DNA reads as TGTGCCAGCAACGGACAGGGGCGCGCCGATGAGCAGTTCTTC.

The chain's CDR3 is CATGQGSADTQYF. The DNA for the CDR3 is TGTGCCACCGGACAGGGTAGCGCAGATACGCAGTATTTT. The V gene is TRBV6-4, the J gene TRBJ2-3, with 8 bases identical to TRBD1. V lost 10 bases to trimming and J lost 4 bases; unmatched junction nucleotides: 7. This CDR3 spans 13 amino acids. Looked up from germline, CDR1 is MRHNA and CDR2 is SNTAGT.

The chain couples TRBV6-6 to TRBJ1-5; possibly TRBD1 for D (5 bases). The germline V gene has CDR1 MNHNY and CDR2 SVGAGI (reference sequence). This CDR3 is 15 amino acids long. With 7 bases removed from V and 0 bases from J, the gap between germline ends came to 13 bases. The CDR3 region is CASTPDTFSNQPQHF. For the CDR3, the DNA is TGTGCCAGCACTCCGGACACCTTTAGCAATCAGCCCCAGCATTTT.

This clone was found once. V and J are TRBV5-1 and TRBJ2-7; the match to TRBD2 covers 8 bases. This CDR3 has 14 residues. Looked up from germline, CDR1 is SGHRS and CDR2 is YFSETQ. Trimming removed 1 base from V and 3 bases from J; junction bases left unmatched: 3. The CDR3 nucleotides read TGCGCCAGCAGCTTGTGGCGGGAGGACTACGAGCAGTACTTC. Its protein is CASSLWREDYEQYF.

The chain recombines TRBV5-4 with TRBJ2-3, with 10 bases identical to TRBD2. The CDR3 runs to 16 residues. Germline-derived CDR1 and CDR2 are SGHNT and YYREEE (reference sequence). V shed 0 bases and J 4 bases; nucleotides not matched to a gene: 5. The CDR3 sequence: CASSLVPSGSPDTQYF. The CDR3 DNA follows: TGTGCCAGCAGCTTGGTTCCTAGCGGGAGCCCAGATACGCAGTATTTT.

This chain uses TRBV4-3 with TRBJ2-7; 9 bases are a match to TRBD1. Germline CDR1 LGHNA, CDR2 YSLEER. The CDR3 spans 15 residues. Trimming removed 1 base from V and 3 bases from J; junction bases left unmatched: 4. CDR3 loop: CASSQGPTGGYEQYF. DNA for the CDR3: TGCGCCAGCAGCCAAGGGCCGACAGGGGGCTACGAGCAGTACTTC.

The chain employs TRBV5-1 and TRBJ2-2; 8 nucleotides agree with TRBD2. J lost 5 bases, V lost 4 bases, and 4 bases had no gene match. The CDR3 extends over 14 amino acids. Looked up from germline, CDR1 is SGHRS and CDR2 is YFSETQ. CDR3 sequence reads: CASSEREYTGELFF. The CDR3 DNA sequence: TGCGCCAGCAGCGAGCGGGAGTATACCGGGGAGCTGTTTTTT.

Comment on this clone: This same CDR3 is encoded by further DNA sequences in the sample. V usage is TRBV6-1 and J usage is TRBJ2-3; 9 nucleotides agree with TRBD1. The CDR3 sequence is 15 residues long. Germline trimming cut 1 base from V and 3 bases from J; bases unmatched to any gene: 2. Looked up from germline, CDR1 is MNHNS and CDR2 is SASEGT. CDR3 loop: CASSEGGTGTDTQYF. In nucleotides, the CDR3 is TGTGCCAGCAGTGAAGGGGGGACAGGGACAGATACGCAGTATTTT.

The chain couples TRBV2 to TRBJ2-2; 7 nucleotides match TRBD2. CDR3 length equals 15 residues. The V and J ends lost 7 bases and 6 bases, in that order; junction bases with no gene match: 11. Germline V gives CDR1 SNHLY, CDR2 FYNNEI. The CDR3 loop is CASTVDGTTPGELFF. CDR3 sequence (DNA): TGTGCCAGCACTGTCGACGGGACTACGCCCGGGGAGCTGTTTTTT.

This clone has just one count. CDR3 DNA: TGTGCCAGCAGCTTTCGGCAGGAGGTAGTCCCTCGCTTGTACAATGAGCAGTTCTTC. Protein: CASSFRQEVVPRLYNEQFF. The rearrangement uses TRBV7-6 and TRBJ2-1; D is perhaps TRBD2 (5 bases). The CDR3 is 19 amino acids. Deletions cut 3 bases from V and 4 bases from J, with 25 bases between. CDR1 and CDR2 (germline): SGHVS, FNYEAQ.

This chain links TRBV2 with TRBJ2-7, with TRBD2 matching 7 bases. The CDR3 has 14 amino acids. V lost 1 base, J lost 5 bases, and 5 bases stayed unmatched. From germline, CDR1 is SNHLY and CDR2 FYNNEI. The CDR3 is CASSEGGGEDEQYF. The CDR3 coding sequence is TGTGCCAGCAGTGAAGGGGGGGGTGAAGACGAGCAGTACTTC. Combining the CDR3 with reference TRBV2 and TRBJ2-7 gives the whole variable domain EPEVTQTPSHQVTQMGQEVILRCVPISNHLYFYWYRQILGQKVEFLVSFYNNEISEKSEIFDDQFSVERPDGSNFTLKIRSTKLEDSAMYFCASSEGGGEDEQYFGPGTRLTVT.

The V call is TRBV5-4, the J call TRBJ1-1, with 8 bases matching TRBD1. Germline-derived CDR1 and CDR2 are SGHNT and YYREEE (reference sequence). CDR3 length: 12 residues. J was trimmed by 7 bases and V by 4 bases; bases with no gene match: 3. The CDR3, as DNA: TGTGCCAGCAGCCAGGGGGCGGGTGAAGCTTTCTTT. This gives the protein CASSQGAGEAFF.

The chain joins TRBV14 to TRBJ2-1; D is perhaps TRBD2 (6 bases). In germline, CDR1 is SGHDN, CDR2 FVKESK. The CDR3 runs to 12 residues. Trimming shortened V by 5 bases and J by 12 bases, and 14 bases separated the two germline ends. As DNA, the CDR3 is TGTGCCAGCAGCGCATGGGGGGAAGTGCAGTTCTTC. Protein product: CASSAWGEVQFF.

The chain joins TRBV5-4 to TRBJ2-4; 8 bases match TRBD1. The CDR3 is 14 residues long. Germline V gene data show CDR1 as SGHNT and CDR2 as YYREEE (reference sequence). V dropped 2 bases and J dropped 8; count of bases not matched to a gene: 6. In nucleotides, the CDR3 is TGTGCCAGCAGCTTCTCAGGGGGCGAACACATTCAGTACTTC. It codes for CASSFSGGEHIQYF.

The J gene is TRBJ1-4, the V gene TRBV6-5; D not resolved. The V gene lost 8 bases and the J gene lost 8 bases, with 18 bases spanning the gap. Per germline, CDR1 MNHEY and CDR2 SVGAGI. This CDR3 is 14 amino acids long. The chain's CDR3 is CASWVGFGNEKLFF. The CDR3 nucleotides are TGTGCCAGCTGGGTCGGGTTCGGTAACGAAAAACTGTTTTTT.

V usage is TRBV28 and J usage is TRBJ2-6; D call uncertain. CDR3 size: 15 residues. The V and J ends lost 2 bases and 1 base respectively, with 6 bases between them. From germline, CDR1 is MDHEN and CDR2 SYDVKM. CDR3: CASSLGPSGANVLTF. The CDR3 bases are TGTGCCAGCAGTTTAGGGCCGTCTGGGGCCAACGTCCTGACTTTC.

The rearrangement joins TRBV7-6 to TRBJ2-7; 11 nucleotides align to TRBD2. V lost 5 bases, J lost 2 bases, and 5 bases stayed unmatched. This CDR3 is 15 amino acids long. The V gene's germline CDR1 is SGHVS and CDR2 FNYEAQ. The CDR3 reads CASSPGLADPYEQYF. The DNA of the CDR3 is TGTGCCAGCAGCCCGGGACTAGCGGACCCCTACGAGCAGTACTTC.

J is TRBJ2-1 and V is TRBV19, with D maybe TRBD2 (6 bases). With 6 bases removed from V and 7 bases from J, the gap between germline ends came to 10 bases. CDR3 length equals 12 residues. Germline assignment: CDR1 LNHDA and CDR2 SQIVND (reference sequence). The CDR3 sequence is CASRAGWNEQFF. Here the CDR3 DNA reads TGTGCCAGTAGGGCGGGGTGGAATGAGCAGTTCTTC.

About this clone itself: One end of the junction does not line up with germline, which may come from a read error. V and J are TRBV4-2 and TRBJ2-7; the match to TRBD2 covers 13 bases. From germline, CDR1 is LGHNA and CDR2 YNFKEQ. The CDR3 loop spans 13 amino acids. In DNA, the CDR3 is TGTGCCAGCAGCCAAACCGGACTAGCGGGAGTAACCTTC. This encodes CASSQTGLAGVTF.